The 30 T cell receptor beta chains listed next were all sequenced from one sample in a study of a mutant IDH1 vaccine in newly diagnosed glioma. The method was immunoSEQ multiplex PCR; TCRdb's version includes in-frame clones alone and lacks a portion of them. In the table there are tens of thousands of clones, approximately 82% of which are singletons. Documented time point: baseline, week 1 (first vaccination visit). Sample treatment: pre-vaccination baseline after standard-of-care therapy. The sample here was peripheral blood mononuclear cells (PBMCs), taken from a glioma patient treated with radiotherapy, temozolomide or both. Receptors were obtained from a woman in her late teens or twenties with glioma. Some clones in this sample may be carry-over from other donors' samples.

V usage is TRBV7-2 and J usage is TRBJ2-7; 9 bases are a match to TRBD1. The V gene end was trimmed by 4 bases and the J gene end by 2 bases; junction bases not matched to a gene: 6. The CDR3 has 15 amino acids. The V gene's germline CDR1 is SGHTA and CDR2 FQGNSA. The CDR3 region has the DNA TGTGCCAGCAGCTCCCGGGGACAGGGCCCCTACGAGCAGTACTTC. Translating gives CASSSRGQGPYEQYF. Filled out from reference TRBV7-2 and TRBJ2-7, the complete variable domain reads GAGVSQSPSNKVTEKGKDVELRCDPISGHTALYWYRQSLGQGLEFLIYFQGNSAPDKSGLPSDRFSAERTGGSVSTLTIQRTQQEDSAVYLCASSSRGQGPYEQYFGPGTRLTVT.

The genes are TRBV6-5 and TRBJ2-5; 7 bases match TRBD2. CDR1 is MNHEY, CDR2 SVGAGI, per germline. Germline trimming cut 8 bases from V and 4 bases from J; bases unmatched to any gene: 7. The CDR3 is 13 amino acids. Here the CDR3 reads CASSGWGGETQYF. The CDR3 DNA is TGTGCCAGCTCGGGGTGGGGGGGAGAGACCCAGTACTTC.

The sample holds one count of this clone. In nucleotides, the CDR3 is TGTGCCAGCAGTTTAGGGCGTACGAACACTGAAGCTTTCTTT. This codes for CASSLGRTNTEAFF. The chain uses TRBV27 and TRBJ1-1, with D unresolved. The CDR3 covers 14 residues. The germline V and J ends were trimmed by 2 bases and 1 base, with 8 bases remaining between them. In germline, CDR1 is MNHEY, CDR2 SMNVEV (reference sequence).

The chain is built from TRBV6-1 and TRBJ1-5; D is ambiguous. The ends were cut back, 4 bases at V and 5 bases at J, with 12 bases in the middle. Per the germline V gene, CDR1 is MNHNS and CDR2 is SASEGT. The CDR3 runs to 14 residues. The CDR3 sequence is CASSVGQAYQPQHF. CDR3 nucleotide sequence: TGTGCCAGCAGTGTAGGGCAGGCTTATCAGCCCCAGCATTTT.

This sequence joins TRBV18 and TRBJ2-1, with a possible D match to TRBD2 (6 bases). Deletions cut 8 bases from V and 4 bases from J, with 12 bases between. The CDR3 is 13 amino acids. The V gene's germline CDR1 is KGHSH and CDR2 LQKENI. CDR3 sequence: CASRRDLYNEQFF. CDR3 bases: TGTGCCAGCCGGAGGGATCTTTACAATGAGCAGTTCTTC.

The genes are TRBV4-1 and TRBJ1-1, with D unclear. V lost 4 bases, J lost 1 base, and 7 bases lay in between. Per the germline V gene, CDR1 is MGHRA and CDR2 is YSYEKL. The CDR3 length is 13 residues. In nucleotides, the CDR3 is TGCGCCAGCAGCCTCAACGAGAACACTGAAGCTTTCTTT. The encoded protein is CASSLNENTEAFF.

The CDR3 nucleotides read TGTGCCAGTAGTCTCACGGGTCCAGAGCTGTTTTTT. Protein product: CASSLTGPELFF. This chain connects TRBV19 to TRBJ2-2; D call uncertain. V lost 5 bases and J 11 bases, leaving 12 bases between the germline ends. The germline V gene has CDR1 LNHDA and CDR2 SQIVND (reference sequence). The CDR3 consists of 12 residues.

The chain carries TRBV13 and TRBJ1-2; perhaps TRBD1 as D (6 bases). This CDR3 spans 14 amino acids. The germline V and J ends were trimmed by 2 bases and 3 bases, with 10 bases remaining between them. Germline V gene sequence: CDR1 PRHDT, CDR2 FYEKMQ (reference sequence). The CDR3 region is CASSLQGLDYGYTF. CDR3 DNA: TGTGCCAGCAGCTTACAGGGGTTGGACTATGGCTACACCTTC. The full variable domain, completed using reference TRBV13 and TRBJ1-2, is AAGVIQSPRHLIKEKRETATLKCYPIPRHDTVYWYQQGPGQDPQFLISFYEKMQSDKGSIPDRFSAQQFSDYHSELNMSSLELGDSALYFCASSLQGLDYGYTFGSGTRLTVV.

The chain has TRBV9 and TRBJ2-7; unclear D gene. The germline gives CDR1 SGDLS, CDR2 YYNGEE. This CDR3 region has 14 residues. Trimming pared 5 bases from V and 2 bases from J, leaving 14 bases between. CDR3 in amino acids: CASSSGTNPYEQYF. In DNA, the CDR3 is TGTGCCAGCAGTTCGGGCACCAATCCCTACGAGCAGTACTTC.

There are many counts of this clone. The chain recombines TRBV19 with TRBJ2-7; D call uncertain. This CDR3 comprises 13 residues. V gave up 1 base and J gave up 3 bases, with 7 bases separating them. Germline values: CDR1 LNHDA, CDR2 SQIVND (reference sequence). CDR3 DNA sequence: TGTGCCAGTAGTATAGGAGGTGGCTACGAGCAGTACTTC. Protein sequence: CASSIGGGYEQYF. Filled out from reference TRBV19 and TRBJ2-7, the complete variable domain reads DGGITQSPKYLFRKEGQNVTLSCEQNLNHDAMYWYRQDPGQGLRLIYYSQIVNDFQKGDIAEGYSVSREKKESFPLTVTSAQKNPTAFYLCASSIGGGYEQYFGPGTRLTVT.

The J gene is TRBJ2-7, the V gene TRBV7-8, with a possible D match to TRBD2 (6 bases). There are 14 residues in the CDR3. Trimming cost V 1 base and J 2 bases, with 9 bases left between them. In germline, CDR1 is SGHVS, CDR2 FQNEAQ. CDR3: CASSLGGITYEQYF. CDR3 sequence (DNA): TGTGCCAGCAGCTTAGGCGGGATCACCTACGAGCAGTACTTC.

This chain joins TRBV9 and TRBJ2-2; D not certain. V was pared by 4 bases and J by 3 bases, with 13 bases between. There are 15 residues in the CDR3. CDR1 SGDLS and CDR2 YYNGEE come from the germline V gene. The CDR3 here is CASSPGWRYTGELFF. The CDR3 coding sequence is TGTGCCAGCAGCCCTGGGTGGAGATACACCGGGGAGCTGTTTTTT.

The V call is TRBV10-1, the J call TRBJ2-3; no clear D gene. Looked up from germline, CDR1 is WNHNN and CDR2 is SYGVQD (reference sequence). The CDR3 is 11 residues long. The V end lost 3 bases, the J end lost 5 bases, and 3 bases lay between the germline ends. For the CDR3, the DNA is TGCGCCAGCAGTGACGGAGATACGCAGTATTTT. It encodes CASSDGDTQYF.

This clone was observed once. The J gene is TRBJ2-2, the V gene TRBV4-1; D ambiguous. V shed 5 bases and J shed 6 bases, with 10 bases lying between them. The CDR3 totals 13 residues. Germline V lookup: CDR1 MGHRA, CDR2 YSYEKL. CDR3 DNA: TGCGCCAGCAGCATCGTCGGTGCCGGGGAGCTGTTTTTT. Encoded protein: CASSIVGAGELFF.

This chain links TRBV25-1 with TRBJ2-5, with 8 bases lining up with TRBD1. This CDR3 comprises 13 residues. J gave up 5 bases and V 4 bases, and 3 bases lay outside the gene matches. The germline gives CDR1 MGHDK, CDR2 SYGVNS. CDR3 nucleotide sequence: TGTGCCAGCAGTGCCAGGGGGCACGAGACCCAGTACTTC. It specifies CASSARGHETQYF.

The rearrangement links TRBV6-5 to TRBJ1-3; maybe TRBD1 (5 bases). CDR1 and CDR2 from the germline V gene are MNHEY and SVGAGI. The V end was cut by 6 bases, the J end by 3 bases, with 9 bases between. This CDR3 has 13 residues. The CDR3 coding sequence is TGTGCCAGCAGGGGGACGCTTGGAAACACCATATATTTT. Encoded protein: CASRGTLGNTIYF.

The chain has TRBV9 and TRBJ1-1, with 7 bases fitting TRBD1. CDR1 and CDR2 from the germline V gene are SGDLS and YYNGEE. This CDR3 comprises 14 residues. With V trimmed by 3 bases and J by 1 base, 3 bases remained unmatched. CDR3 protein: CASSGRGANTEAFF. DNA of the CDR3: TGTGCCAGCAGCGGCAGGGGGGCGAACACTGAAGCTTTCTTT.

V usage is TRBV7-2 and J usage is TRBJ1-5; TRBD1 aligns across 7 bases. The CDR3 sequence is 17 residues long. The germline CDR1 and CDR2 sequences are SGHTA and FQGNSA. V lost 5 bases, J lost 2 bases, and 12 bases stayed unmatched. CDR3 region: CASSRRGSGTGNQPQHF. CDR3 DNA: TGTGCCAGCAGCCGCAGGGGGTCCGGGACAGGCAATCAGCCCCAGCATTTT. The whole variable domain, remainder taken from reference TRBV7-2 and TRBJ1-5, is GAGVSQSPSNKVTEKGKDVELRCDPISGHTALYWYRQSLGQGLEFLIYFQGNSAPDKSGLPSDRFSAERTGGSVSTLTIQRTQQEDSAVYLCASSRRGSGTGNQPQHFGDGTRLSIL.

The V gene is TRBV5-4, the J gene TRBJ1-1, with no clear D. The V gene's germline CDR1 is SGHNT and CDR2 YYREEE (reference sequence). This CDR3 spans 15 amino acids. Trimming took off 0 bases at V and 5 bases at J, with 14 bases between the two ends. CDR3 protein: CASSLERVLGTEAFF. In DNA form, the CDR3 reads TGTGCCAGCAGCTTGGAGAGGGTCCTAGGGACTGAAGCTTTCTTT.

The CDR3 DNA reads TGTGCCAGCAGTCCCGCTAGCGGGGGGGCAGATACGCAGTATTTT. As protein: CASSPASGGADTQYF. The chain employs TRBV6-4 and TRBJ2-3; TRBD2 matches 12 bases. Unmatched junction bases numbered 4, after V lost 5 bases and J lost 4 bases. CDR3 length: 15 residues. CDR1 is MRHNA and CDR2 is SNTAGT in the germline V gene.

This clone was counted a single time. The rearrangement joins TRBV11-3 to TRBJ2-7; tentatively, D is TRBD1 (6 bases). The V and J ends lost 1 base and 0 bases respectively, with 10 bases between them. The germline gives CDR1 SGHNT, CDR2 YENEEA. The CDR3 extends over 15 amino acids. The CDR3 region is CASSLAGTLSYEQYF. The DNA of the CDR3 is TGTGCCAGCAGCTTAGCCGGGACACTCTCCTACGAGCAGTACTTC.

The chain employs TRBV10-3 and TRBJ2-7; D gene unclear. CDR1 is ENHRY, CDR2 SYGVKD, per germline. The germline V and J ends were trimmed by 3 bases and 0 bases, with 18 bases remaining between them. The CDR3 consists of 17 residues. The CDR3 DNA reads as TGTGCCATCAGTGACCCGTCTTGGACCGGTAACTCCTACGAGCAGTACTTC. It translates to CAISDPSWTGNSYEQYF.

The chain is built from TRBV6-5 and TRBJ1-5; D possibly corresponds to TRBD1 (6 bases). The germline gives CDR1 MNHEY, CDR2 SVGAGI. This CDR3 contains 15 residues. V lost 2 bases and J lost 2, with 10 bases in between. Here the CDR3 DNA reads TGTGCCAGCAGTTACGGCAGGGGCGGCAATCAGCCCCAGCATTTT. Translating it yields CASSYGRGGNQPQHF.

Here the CDR3 reads CASSTMGDEQYF. The CDR3 DNA sequence: TGTGCCAGCAGCACAATGGGGGACGAGCAGTACTTC. The gene calls are TRBV21-1 and TRBJ2-7. TRBV21-1 is an annotated pseudogene. This CDR3 has 12 residues.

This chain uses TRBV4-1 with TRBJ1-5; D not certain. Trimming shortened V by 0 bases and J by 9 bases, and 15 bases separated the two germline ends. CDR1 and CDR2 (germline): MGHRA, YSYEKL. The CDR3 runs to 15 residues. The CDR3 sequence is CASSQDSGAPRPQHF. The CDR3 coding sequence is TGCGCCAGCAGCCAAGACTCGGGAGCCCCGAGGCCCCAGCATTTT.

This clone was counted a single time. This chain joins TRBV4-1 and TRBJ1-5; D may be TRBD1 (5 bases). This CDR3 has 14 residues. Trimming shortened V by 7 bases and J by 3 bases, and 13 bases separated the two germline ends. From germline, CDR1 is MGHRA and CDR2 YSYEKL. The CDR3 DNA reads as TGCGCCAGCACAGAGACAGCCTTCAATCAGCCCCAGCATTTT. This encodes CASTETAFNQPQHF.

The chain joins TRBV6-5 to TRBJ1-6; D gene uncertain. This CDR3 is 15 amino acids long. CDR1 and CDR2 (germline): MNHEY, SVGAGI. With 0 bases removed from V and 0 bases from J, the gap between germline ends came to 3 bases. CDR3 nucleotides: TGTGCCAGCAGTTACTCCCACTCCTATAATTCACCCCTCCACTTT. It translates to CASSYSHSYNSPLHF.

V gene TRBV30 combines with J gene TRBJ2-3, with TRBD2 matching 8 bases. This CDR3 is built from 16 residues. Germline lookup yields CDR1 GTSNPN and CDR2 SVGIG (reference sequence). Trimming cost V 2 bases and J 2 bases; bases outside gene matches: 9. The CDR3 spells CAWSYSGLAPTDTQYF. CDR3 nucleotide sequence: TGTGCCTGGAGTTACTCTGGACTAGCACCCACAGATACGCAGTATTTT.

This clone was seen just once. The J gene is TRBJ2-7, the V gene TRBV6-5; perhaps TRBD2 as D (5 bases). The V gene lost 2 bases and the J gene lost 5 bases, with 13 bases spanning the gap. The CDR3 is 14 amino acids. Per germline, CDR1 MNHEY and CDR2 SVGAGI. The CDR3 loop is CASSYRGVEDEQYF. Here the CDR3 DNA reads TGTGCCAGCAGTTACCGGGGAGTAGAGGACGAGCAGTACTTC.

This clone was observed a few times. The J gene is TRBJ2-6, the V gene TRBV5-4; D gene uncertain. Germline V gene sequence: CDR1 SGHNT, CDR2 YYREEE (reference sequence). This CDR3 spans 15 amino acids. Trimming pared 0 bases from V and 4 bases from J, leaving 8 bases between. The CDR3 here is CASSLVGTGANVLTF. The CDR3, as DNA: TGTGCCAGCAGCTTGGTGGGAACCGGGGCCAACGTCCTGACTTTC.